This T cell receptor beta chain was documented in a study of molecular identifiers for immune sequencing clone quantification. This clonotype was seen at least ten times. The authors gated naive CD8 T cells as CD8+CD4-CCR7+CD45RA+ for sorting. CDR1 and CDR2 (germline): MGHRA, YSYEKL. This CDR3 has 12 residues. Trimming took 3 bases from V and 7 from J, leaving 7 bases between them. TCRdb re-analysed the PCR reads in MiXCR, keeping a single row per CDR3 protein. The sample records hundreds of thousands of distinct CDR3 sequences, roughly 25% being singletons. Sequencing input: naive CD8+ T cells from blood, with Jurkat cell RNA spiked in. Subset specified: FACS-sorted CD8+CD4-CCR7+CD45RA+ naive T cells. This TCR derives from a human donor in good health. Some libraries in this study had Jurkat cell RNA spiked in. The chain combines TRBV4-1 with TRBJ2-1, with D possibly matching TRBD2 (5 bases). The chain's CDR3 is CASSHRGNEQFF. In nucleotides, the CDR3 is TGCGCCAGCAGCCATCGAGGGAATGAGCAGTTCTTC.